Each of the 27 T cell receptor beta chains below was sequenced from the same sample in a study of cytomegalovirus exposure and HLA in healthy donors. PCR amplification relied on 60 Vbeta primers (plus 13 Jbeta primers). Some clones are missing from TCRdb's copy, which holds only in-frame ones; the method was immunoSEQ multiplex PCR. Found here are 100,000 to 150,000 clones, 73% of them singletons; the top ten hold roughly 2.1%. The sample taken for sequencing was PBMCs. Receptors were obtained from a middle-aged woman in good health and CMV-seropositive.

This chain uses TRBV7-9 with TRBJ2-2, with 7 bases identical to TRBD1. J gave up 0 bases and V 8 bases, and 3 bases lay outside the gene matches. The germline gives CDR1 SEHNR, CDR2 FQNEAQ (reference sequence). CDR3 length: 14 amino acids. DNA of the CDR3: TGTGCCAGCCGACAGGGAGCGAACACCGGGGAGCTGTTTTTT. Translated, it gives CASRQGANTGELFF.

The rearrangement uses TRBV11-3 and TRBJ2-1; TRBD2 agrees at 7 bases. J was trimmed by 1 base and V by 1 base; bases with no gene match: 4. The CDR3 length is 16 residues. Germline-derived CDR1 and CDR2 are SGHNT and YENEEA. The CDR3 sequence: CASSLGGGNSYNEQFF. CDR3 bases: TGTGCCAGCAGCTTAGGCGGGGGTAATTCCTACAATGAGCAGTTCTTC.

The chain links TRBV5-4 to TRBJ1-5; weak D call: TRBD1 (5 bases). The V gene's germline CDR1 is SGHNT and CDR2 YYREEE (reference sequence). V lost 1 base to trimming and J lost 6 bases, with 11 bases between them. The CDR3 is 14 residues long. CDR3 residues: CASSLYGGTQPQHF. As DNA, the CDR3 is TGTGCCAGCAGCTTGTATGGGGGGACTCAGCCCCAGCATTTT.

V is TRBV15 and J is TRBJ1-1; weak D call: TRBD1 (5 bases). This CDR3 comprises 15 residues. The V and J ends lost 5 bases and 3 bases respectively, with 16 bases between them. Germline CDR1 and CDR2: LNHNV and YYDKDF (reference sequence). CDR3 sequence (DNA): TGTGCCACCAGCGAATTCCACGGAGGGGACACTGAAGCTTTCTTT. This sequence encodes CATSEFHGGDTEAFF.

The V gene is TRBV4-1, the J gene TRBJ2-3; 11 bases agree with TRBD1. The V gene's germline CDR1 is MGHRA and CDR2 YSYEKL. This CDR3 is 14 amino acids long. J was trimmed by 3 bases and V by 4 bases; bases with no gene match: 0. The CDR3 bases are TGCGCCAGCAGCCGGGACAGGGGGACAGATACGCAGTATTTT. It codes for CASSRDRGTDTQYF.

V and J are TRBV5-1 and TRBJ2-1, with 10 bases aligning to TRBD1. The CDR3 has 16 amino acids. Trimming cost V 3 bases and J 5 bases; bases outside gene matches: 8. Germline V gives CDR1 SGHRS, CDR2 YFSETQ. As DNA, the CDR3 is TGCGCCAGCAGCTCCTCCGGGACAGGGGTCCACAATGAGCAGTTCTTC. This translates into CASSSSGTGVHNEQFF.

The chain couples TRBV30 to TRBJ2-2; 14 nucleotides align to TRBD2. The CDR3 consists of 16 residues. Germline CDR1 reads GTSNPN; CDR2 reads SVGIG (reference sequence). The trim removed 2 bases at V and 6 bases at J, leaving 5 bases unmatched. CDR3 residues: CAWSHGLAGGPGELFF. The CDR3 DNA reads TGTGCCTGGAGTCACGGACTAGCGGGAGGCCCCGGGGAGCTGTTTTTT.

The sample holds a few counts of this clone. This rearrangement joins TRBV28 to TRBJ1-2, with 7 bases matching TRBD1. The CDR3 consists of 13 residues. V lost 3 bases and J lost 4; bases outside the gene matches: 2. CDR1 and CDR2 from the germline V gene are MDHEN and SYDVKM. The CDR3 DNA is TGTGCCAGCAGTTTTGCAGGGGGCTATGGCTACACCTTC. It translates to CASSFAGGYGYTF.

The chain employs TRBV10-3 and TRBJ1-4; D is uncertain. CDR1 and CDR2 from the germline V gene are ENHRY and SYGVKD. The CDR3 has 13 amino acids. V shed 11 bases and J shed 5 bases, with 15 bases lying between them. In DNA form, the CDR3 reads TGTGCCGCCCGGCGAGGCGGGAATGAAAAACTGTTTTTT. It is translated as CAARRGGNEKLFF.

This chain uses TRBV2 with TRBJ1-2; D possibly corresponds to TRBD1 (5 bases). V dropped 4 bases and J dropped 8 bases, with 11 bases sitting between them. There are 12 residues in the CDR3. CDR1 SNHLY and CDR2 FYNNEI come from the germline V gene. CDR3 loop: CASSGDSGGYTF. CDR3 bases: TGTGCCAGCAGTGGGGACTCGGGCGGCTACACCTTC.

The CDR3: CASSPQTLQETQYF. Here the CDR3 DNA reads TGTGCCAGCAGCCCACAGACCCTACAAGAGACCCAGTACTTC. The V call is TRBV7-6, the J call TRBJ2-5, with D uncertain. The CDR3 consists of 14 residues. The V gene's germline CDR1 is SGHVS and CDR2 FNYEAQ. Trimming took off 5 bases at V and 2 bases at J, with 12 bases between the two ends.

This sequence joins TRBV5-1 and TRBJ1-3, with TRBD1 identical over 11 bases. Losses at the gene ends were 2 bases for V and 0 bases for J; bases not matched to a gene: 4. The CDR3 covers 17 residues. Germline V lookup: CDR1 SGHRS, CDR2 YFSETQ. The CDR3 region is CASSFGTGGYSGNTIYF. The CDR3, as DNA: TGCGCCAGCAGCTTTGGGACAGGGGGTTACTCTGGAAACACCATATATTTT.

The chain uses TRBV4-3 and TRBJ1-3, with 9 nucleotides matching TRBD1. Germline V gene lookup returns CDR1 LGHNA and CDR2 YSLEER. V trimming: 1 base; J trimming: 7 bases; junction bases outside the gene matches: 5. The length of the CDR3 is 15 residues. CDR3 sequence: CASSQAPGQGNTIYF. CDR3 DNA: TGCGCCAGCAGCCAAGCTCCCGGACAGGGGAACACCATATATTTT.

J is TRBJ1-1 and V is TRBV27; weak D call: TRBD1 (5 bases). There are 14 residues in the CDR3. Germline V gene sequence: CDR1 MNHEY, CDR2 SMNVEV (reference sequence). Trimming took 4 bases from V and 0 from J, leaving 9 bases between them. CDR3 nucleotides: TGTGCCAGCAGTTCAGGGTTCATGAACACTGAAGCTTTCTTT. Translating gives CASSSGFMNTEAFF.

The chain carries TRBV30 and TRBJ1-2; D gene unclear. CDR3 length: 15 residues. Germline-derived CDR1 and CDR2 are GTSNPN and SVGIG (reference sequence). V dropped 6 bases and J dropped 1 base, with 18 bases sitting between them. The CDR3: CACTLTGSLNYGYTF. The CDR3 DNA sequence: TGTGCCTGCACCCTGACTGGCAGCCTTAACTATGGCTACACCTTC.

The rearrangement links TRBV7-9 to TRBJ1-2, with TRBD1 identical over 9 bases. The V gene's germline CDR1 is SEHNR and CDR2 FQNEAQ (reference sequence). Losses at the gene ends were 5 bases for V and 4 bases for J; bases not matched to a gene: 11. The CDR3 extends over 16 amino acids. Written as DNA, the CDR3 is TGTGCCAGCAGCCCCTTGGACAGGGGCCCGGGCTATGGCTACACCTTC. Translated: CASSPLDRGPGYGYTF.

The V and J genes are TRBV28 and TRBJ2-1, with 11 bases fitting TRBD2. The germline gives CDR1 MDHEN, CDR2 SYDVKM. There are 11 residues in the CDR3. The CDR3 sequence: CVGVAGGPGFF. In DNA form, the CDR3 reads TGTGTGGGGGTAGCGGGAGGGCCAGGGTTCTTC. The entire variable domain, with the rest obtained from reference TRBV28 and TRBJ2-1, is as follows: DVKVTQSSRYLVKRTGEKVFLECVQDMDHENMFWYRQDPGLGLRLIYFSYDVKMKEKGDIPEGYSVSREKKERFSLILESASTNQTSMYLCVGVAGGPGFFGPGTRLTVL.

Only one count was recorded for this clone. The chain has TRBV28 and TRBJ2-1; 8 bases are shared with TRBD1. Germline lookup yields CDR1 MDHEN and CDR2 SYDVKM. V trimming: 6 bases; J trimming: 2 bases; junction bases outside the gene matches: 12. The CDR3 length is 17 residues. The DNA of the CDR3 is TGTGCCAGCAGACGACGCGGACAGGGCATAACCTACAATGAGCAGTTCTTC. It translates to CASRRRGQGITYNEQFF.

Notes on this clone: Its ends do not fully match the called genes, so a read error is possible. This chain uses TRBV7-7 with TRBJ2-3; 8 bases agree with TRBD2. Germline CDR1 is SSHAT and CDR2 is FNYEAQ (reference sequence). The CDR3 has 15 residues. Written as DNA, the CDR3 is TGTGCTAGCAGCCCTATAGCGGGGAGCACAGATACGCAGTATTTT. This translates into CASSPIAGSTDTQYF.

This chain connects TRBV7-6 to TRBJ1-4; D is ambiguous. The CDR3 has 18 amino acids. CDR1 and CDR2 from the germline V gene are SGHVS and FNYEAQ. V was cut by 0 bases and J by 0 bases, with 14 bases left in between. This CDR3 reads CASSLASRRIATNEKLFF. DNA of the CDR3: TGTGCCAGCAGCTTAGCGAGCAGGAGGATTGCAACTAATGAAAAACTGTTTTTT.

The genes are TRBV6-1 and TRBJ1-3; D is ambiguous. The CDR3 is 13 amino acids. Germline CDR1 is MNHNS and CDR2 is SASEGT. CDR3 in amino acids: CVTEVLSGNTIYF. CDR3 sequence (DNA): TGTGTAACGGAGGTTCTCTCTGGAAACACCATATATTTT.

This chain connects TRBV11-2 to TRBJ2-7; D remains ambiguous. V shed 1 base and J shed 4 bases, with 8 bases lying between them. The germline CDR1 and CDR2 sequences are SGHAT and FQNNGV. The length of the CDR3 is 13 residues. The CDR3 DNA reads as TGTGCCAGCAGCTTAGGAGGCCTTTACGAGCAGTACTTC. Amino acid sequence: CASSLGGLYEQYF.

The rearrangement joins TRBV5-5 to TRBJ2-7, with 15 bases lining up with TRBD2. V was clipped by 2 bases and J by 4 bases; unmatched bases: 7. CDR1 and CDR2 from the germline V gene are SGHKS and YYEKEE (reference sequence). The CDR3 length is 17 residues. CDR3 in amino acids: CASSFGLAGGPSYEQYF. CDR3 DNA: TGTGCCAGCAGCTTTGGACTAGCGGGAGGGCCTTCGTACGAGCAGTACTTC.

A single count supports this clone. The V and J genes are TRBV19 and TRBJ1-2, with 9 bases matching TRBD1. Losses at the gene ends were 11 bases for V and 8 bases for J; bases not matched to a gene: 6. The CDR3 runs to 11 residues. CDR1 is LNHDA and CDR2 is SQIVND in the germline V gene (reference sequence). CDR3 protein: CASRQGEGYTF. For the CDR3, the DNA is TGTGCCTCGAGACAGGGGGAAGGCTACACCTTC.

The CDR3 sequence is CASSPRGASPYEQYF. CDR3 in DNA: TGTGCCAGCTCACCCCGGGGTGCTTCACCCTACGAGCAGTACTTC. V and J are TRBV18 and TRBJ2-7; D possibly corresponds to TRBD2 (5 bases). CDR3 length equals 15 residues. The germline V gene encodes CDR1 KGHSH and CDR2 LQKENI. Between the trimmed V and J ends, which lost 3 bases and 2 bases, there was a span of 14 bases.

The chain's CDR3 is CASGFEGAGSSYEQYF. The CDR3 DNA reads TGTGCCAGCGGGTTTGAAGGCGCGGGGAGCTCCTACGAGCAGTACTTC. J is TRBJ2-7 and V is TRBV28; D is perhaps TRBD2 (6 bases). The CDR3 runs to 16 residues. CDR1 and CDR2 (germline): MDHEN, SYDVKM. Trimming pared 8 bases from V and 0 bases from J, leaving 20 bases between.

The chain links TRBV6-5 to TRBJ1-2; TRBD1 matches 9 bases. This CDR3 spans 14 amino acids. Germline V lookup: CDR1 MNHEY, CDR2 SVGAGI. The V and J ends lost 6 bases and 4 bases, in that order; junction bases with no gene match: 6. The DNA of the CDR3 is TGTGCCAGCAGCAACAGGGGGCGCGGCTATGGCTACACCTTC. This encodes CASSNRGRGYGYTF.